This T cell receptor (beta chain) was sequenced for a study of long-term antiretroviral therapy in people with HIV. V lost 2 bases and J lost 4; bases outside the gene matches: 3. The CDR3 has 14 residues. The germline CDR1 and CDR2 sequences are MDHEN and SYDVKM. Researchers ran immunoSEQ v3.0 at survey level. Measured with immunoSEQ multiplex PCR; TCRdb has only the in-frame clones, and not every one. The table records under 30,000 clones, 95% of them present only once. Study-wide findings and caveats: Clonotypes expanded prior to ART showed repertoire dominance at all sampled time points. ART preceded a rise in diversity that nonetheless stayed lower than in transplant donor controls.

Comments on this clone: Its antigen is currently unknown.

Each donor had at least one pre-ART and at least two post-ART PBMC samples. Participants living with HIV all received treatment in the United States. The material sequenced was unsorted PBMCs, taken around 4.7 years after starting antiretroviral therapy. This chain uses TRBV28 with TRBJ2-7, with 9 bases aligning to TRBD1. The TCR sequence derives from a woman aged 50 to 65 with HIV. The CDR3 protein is CASSLVGTGYEQYF. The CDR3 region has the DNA TGTGCCAGCAGTTTAGTTGGGACAGGGTACGAGCAGTACTTC.